Listed below are T cell receptor beta chains from one sample, sequenced in a study of shared clonotypes between healthy human individuals. Sequenced by immunoSEQ multiplex PCR; TCRdb stores in-frame clones only, minus some. This sample carries 950,000 to 1,200,000 clones, 70% to 85% of them seen once, and the ten largest clones take over 0.8%. Sequenced material: memory CD4+ T cells from PBMCs. The receptors were gathered from a young man in good health. Some clones in this sample may be carry-over from other donors' samples. Each CDR3 is given without its conserved first and last residue. The D gene is left open where the match is weak.

>TRBD2|TRBJ2-1|TRBV7-2
ASSTQTSGRPNEQF
>TRBD1|TRBJ1-2|TRBV6-5
ASTRTGEGYT
>NA|TRBJ2-7|TRBV5-1
ASSPSSGTPYEQY
>TRBD2|TRBJ2-2|TRBV6-1
ASLPTASGSGELF
>TRBD1|TRBJ2-2|TRBV18
ASSQGQGTNTGELF
>NA|TRBJ1-5|TRBV18
ASSPEGNQPQH
>NA|TRBJ2-1|TRBV11-2
ASSLVRFSEQF
>NA|TRBJ2-2|TRBV6-1
ASIRTENTGELF
>TRBD2|TRBJ2-1|TRBV5-4
ASSAAASGSGYNEQF
>TRBD2|TRBJ2-1|TRBV30
AWSLLLPGLAGLFYNEQF
>NA|TRBJ2-3|TRBV5-6
ASSLIRTTSTQGRQY
>NA|TRBJ2-6|TRBV6-6
ASSYSAGSGANVLT
>NA|TRBJ1-2|TRBV29-1
SVELGGWGYT
>TRBD1|TRBJ2-5|TRBV28
ASSLGQGAAQY
>NA|TRBJ2-5|TRBV19
ASSRAQETQY
>TRBD2|TRBJ2-7|TRBV28
ASSLGGRLYEQY
>TRBD1|TRBJ2-5|TRBV7-8
ASSFSPRQGLKETQY
>NA|TRBJ2-1|TRBV5-4
ASSLAIESYNEQF
>TRBD1|TRBJ2-7|TRBV11-3
ASSRSGTGGEEQY
>TRBD1|TRBJ1-5|TRBV28
ASSLGTGHQPQH
>TRBD1|TRBJ2-7|TRBV6-5
ASSYRQGPRAEQY
>TRBD2|TRBJ2-2|TRBV7-3
ASRSGSIPGELF
>NA|TRBJ2-4|TRBV19
ASSILTLSRAKNIQY
>NA|TRBJ2-5|TRBV18
ASSPPKARGGGETQY
>TRBD1|TRBJ1-5|TRBV10-3
ATQDRSNQPQH
>TRBD1|TRBJ1-2|TRBV28
ASSLTGKNYGYT
>TRBD2|TRBJ2-4|TRBV15
ATSAHTQGTSAAKNIQY
>TRBD1|TRBJ1-2|TRBV19
ASSPSRQGGYGYT
>NA|TRBJ2-1|TRBV28
ASSLQWTPGEQF
>NA|TRBJ1-2|TRBV6-1
ATQVQGGSYGYT
>NA|TRBJ2-4|TRBV15
ATSRDLIWRVLGSAKNIQY
>TRBD1|TRBJ2-7|TRBV6-5
ASSYRDRNYEQY
>NA|TRBJ2-3|TRBV10-3
AISIQGGTDTQY
>TRBD1|TRBJ1-1|TRBV18
ASSPRQGENTEAF
>TRBD1|TRBJ2-7|TRBV28
ATKGAGTGVNYEQY
>NA|TRBJ1-2|TRBV5-1
ASSLAGRTGHYGYT
>NA|TRBJ1-2|TRBV2
ASSEGRTDYGYT
>NA|TRBJ1-1|TRBV29-1
SVGDVAEAF
>TRBD2|TRBJ2-5|TRBV5-6
ASSLPGGRDVEETQY
>TRBD1|TRBJ1-1|TRBV14
ASSRSGTVNTEAF
>TRBD2|TRBJ2-5|TRBV14
ASSQGLAATQETQY
>TRBD1|TRBJ1-1|TRBV7-9
ASSPGQEPDTEAF
>NA|TRBJ2-5|TRBV5-6
ASSLRGVETQY
>NA|TRBJ2-7|TRBV18
ASSPKARSYEQY
>NA|TRBJ2-5|TRBV4-1
ASSPGSEGVETQY
>NA|TRBJ1-5|TRBV28
ASSLLNQPQH
>TRBD1|TRBJ2-7|TRBV2
ASSDLGQGWDEQY